This is a list of T cell receptor beta chains from one sample in a study of cytomegalovirus exposure and HLA in healthy donors. The protocol was immunoSEQ multiplex PCR, while the TCRdb copy is restricted to in-frame clones and leaves out a portion. This table has fewer than 200,000 clones, approximately 80% appearing once. Sequencing used PBMCs. Source of these receptors: a female donor in good health and CMV-seronegative. CDR3s include the opening cysteine and the closing phenylalanine or tryptophan. Each record gives: V gene, clone size, J gene, D gene, CDR3 protein, CDR3 DNA. A D gene is named only where the DNA matches it firmly. Not every row has a clone size; where given, it reads once, few, many or a size class.

>TRBV19|NA|TRBJ1-2|NA
CASMGEGYGYTF
TGTGCCAGTATGGGCGAGGGCTATGGCTACACCTTC
>TRBV19|NA|TRBJ2-7|TRBD1
CASSIAGTGVYEQYF
TGTGCCAGTAGTATAGCCGGGACAGGGGTGTACGAGCAGTACTTC
>TRBV14|NA|TRBJ1-2|NA
CASSQEWAGASRGYTF
TGTGCCAGCAGCCAAGAATGGGCAGGGGCCTCCCGTGGCTACACCTTC
>TRBV5-1|NA|TRBJ2-1|TRBD2
CASSKRLALPEVVSYNEQFF
TGCGCCAGCAGCAAGCGACTAGCCTTGCCCGAAGTGGTCTCCTACAATGAGCAGTTCTTC
>TRBV9|NA|TRBJ2-1|TRBD2
CASSVGGTSGRNEQFF
TGTGCCAGCAGCGTAGGAGGGACTAGCGGGCGGAATGAGCAGTTCTTC
>TRBV7-6|NA|TRBJ2-3|TRBD2
CASSLFGGRAADTQYF
TGTGCCAGCAGCTTATTCGGCGGGAGGGCCGCAGATACGCAGTATTTT
>TRBV5-6|NA|TRBJ1-2|NA
CASSLGGGYTF
TGTGCCAGCAGTCTGGGAGGAGGCTACACCTTC
>TRBV5-4|once|TRBJ2-7|NA
CASSPGVSPDEQYF
TGTGCCAGCTCCCCCGGGGTATCTCCCGACGAGCAGTACTTC
>TRBV27|NA|TRBJ2-7|NA
CASSLGILGIYEQYF
TGTGCCAGCAGTTTAGGGATACTAGGAATCTACGAGCAGTACTTC
>TRBV20-1|NA|TRBJ2-7|NA
CSAAAEIGQYF
TGCAGTGCTGCGGCTGAAATTGGGCAGTACTTC
>TRBV5-1|NA|TRBJ2-2|TRBD1
CASSNGQGSAGELFF
TGCGCCAGCAGCAATGGACAGGGATCGGCCGGGGAGCTGTTTTTT
>TRBV27|NA|TRBJ2-3|TRBD2
CAIARGGQDTQYF
TGTGCCATCGCCCGGGGGGGGCAAGATACGCAGTATTTT
>TRBV28|NA|TRBJ2-7|TRBD1
CASSSTGTGSYEQYF
TGTGCCAGCAGTTCCACCGGGACAGGTTCCTACGAGCAGTACTTC
>TRBV5-1|NA|TRBJ2-7|NA
CASSASAGLYEQYF
TGCGCCAGCAGCGCCTCGGCAGGGCTCTACGAGCAGTACTTC
>TRBV18|NA|TRBJ1-1|NA
CASSPEQGQLNTEAFF
TGTGCCAGCTCACCGGAACAGGGACAATTGAACACTGAAGCTTTCTTT
>TRBV7-9|NA|TRBJ2-7|NA
CASSSRGKSYEQYF
TGTGCCAGCAGCTCGCGGGGCAAATCCTACGAGCAGTACTTC
>TRBV20-1|NA|TRBJ1-4|NA
CSAPGEKLFF
TGCAGTGCTCCGGGGGAAAAACTGTTTTTT
>TRBV11-2|NA|TRBJ2-2|TRBD1
CASSITGVRELFF
TGTGCCAGCAGCATTACAGGGGTGCGGGAGCTGTTTTTT
>TRBV28|NA|TRBJ2-1|NA
CASTPLRDTQWGQFF
TGTGCCAGCACCCCACTCCGGGACACCCAATGGGGGCAGTTCTTC
>TRBV9|NA|TRBJ2-3|NA
CASSVAERSTDTQYF
TGTGCCAGCAGCGTAGCTGAGAGGAGCACAGATACGCAGTATTTT
>TRBV19|NA|TRBJ2-7|NA
CASSIARGMSSYEQYF
TGTGCCAGTAGTATAGCCCGGGGGATGAGCTCCTACGAGCAGTACTTC
>TRBV28|NA|TRBJ2-1|NA
CASRSLLTGPQLVRGQFF
TGTGCCAGCAGGTCCCTATTAACCGGGCCTCAACTAGTGCGGGGGCAGTTCTTC
>TRBV28|NA|TRBJ2-1|NA
CASSSLGASSYNEQFF
TGTGCCAGCAGTTCCCTGGGCGCGAGCTCCTACAATGAGCAGTTCTTC
>TRBV7-9|once|TRBJ1-6|NA
CASSSSGEYPLHF
TGTGCCAGCAGCTCGTCAGGGGAATATCCCCTCCACTTT
>TRBV11-3|NA|TRBJ2-1|TRBD1
CASSSGTGSHEQFF
TGTGCCAGCAGCTCCGGGACAGGGTCCCATGAGCAGTTCTTC
>TRBV5-4|NA|TRBJ2-7|TRBD1
CASSYRDRVHEQYF
TGTGCCAGCAGCTACCGGGACAGGGTGCACGAGCAGTACTTC
>TRBV11-3|NA|TRBJ2-3|TRBD2
CASSSTSGGVDTQYF
TGTGCCAGCAGCTCCACTAGCGGGGGAGTAGATACGCAGTATTTT
>TRBV6-1|NA|TRBJ1-2|TRBD1
CASSEAGTDLGYTF
TGTGCCAGCAGTGAAGCGGGGACAGATCTTGGCTACACCTTC
>TRBV5-5|NA|TRBJ2-1|TRBD2
CASSLALGLAGGNEQFF
TGTGCCAGCAGCTTGGCTCTGGGACTAGCGGGGGGAAATGAGCAGTTCTTC
>TRBV25-1|few|TRBJ2-1|NA
CASSEVRGYQFF
TGTGCCAGCAGTGAGGTGCGAGGTTATCAGTTCTTC
>TRBV29-1|NA|TRBJ2-3|TRBD1
CSARTGGLGDTQYF
TGCAGCGCCCGGACAGGGGGCCTTGGAGATACGCAGTATTTT
>TRBV6-6|once|TRBJ2-3|TRBD1
CASSLTGGPHTQYF
TGTGCCAGCAGTTTAACAGGGGGTCCACATACGCAGTATTTT
>TRBV2|NA|TRBJ1-4|NA
CASSEAGGTNEKLFF
TGTGCCAGCAGTGAAGCTGGCGGGACTAATGAAAAACTGTTTTTT
>TRBV9|NA|TRBJ2-7|NA
CASSVGPRTDYEQYF
TGTGCCAGCAGCGTAGGCCCCAGGACGGACTACGAGCAGTACTTC
>TRBV5-4|NA|TRBJ2-3|TRBD2
CASSTGLAGDTQYF
TGTGCCAGCAGTACCGGACTAGCGGGAGATACGCAGTATTTT
>TRBV4-1|NA|TRBJ2-7|NA
CASSQEQVSYEQYF
TGCGCCAGCAGCCAAGAACAGGTCTCCTACGAGCAGTACTTC
>TRBV19|few|TRBJ1-1|TRBD1
CASSRTGTEAFF
TGTGCCAGTAGCCGGACAGGTACTGAAGCTTTCTTT
>TRBV11-3|once|TRBJ2-3|NA
CASSAGLSTDTQYF
TGTGCCAGCAGTGCGGGACTTAGCACAGATACGCAGTATTTT
>TRBV6-1|NA|TRBJ2-3|TRBD2
CASSGLAGGSTDTQYF
TGTGCCAGCAGTGGGCTAGCGGGGGGAAGCACAGATACGCAGTATTTT
>TRBV19|NA|TRBJ2-1|NA
CASTPLPQALYNEQFF
TGTGCCAGTACTCCCCTACCCCAAGCTCTCTACAATGAGCAGTTCTTC
>TRBV9|NA|TRBJ2-1|TRBD2
CASNKGVAGAYNEQFF
TGTGCCAGCAATAAGGGAGTAGCGGGGGCCTACAATGAGCAGTTCTTC
>TRBV27|NA|TRBJ1-2|NA
CASSRRGDDYGYTF
TGTGCCAGCAGCAGACGGGGTGATGACTATGGCTACACCTTC
>TRBV2|once|TRBJ2-6|NA
CASSDQGRSGANVLTF
TGTGCCAGCAGTGACCAGGGTAGGTCTGGGGCCAACGTCCTGACTTTC
>TRBV7-8|NA|TRBJ2-5|NA
CASSPRRGIQETQYF
TGTGCCAGCAGCCCAAGAAGGGGAATCCAAGAGACCCAGTACTTC